The 16 T cell receptor beta chains reported below all come from one sample, sequenced in a study of shared clonotypes between healthy human individuals. Measured with immunoSEQ multiplex PCR; TCRdb has only the in-frame clones, and not every one. Among fewer than 1.8 million clones, roughly 98.5% were seen once, and the ten largest hold approximately 0.4%. The sequencing input was naive CD4+ T cells sorted from blood. The subset: CD45RA+ positively selected. These TCRs come from a young man in good health.

The genes are TRBV18 and TRBJ2-2; TRBD1 aligns across 9 bases. Germline loops: CDR1 KGHSH, CDR2 LQKENI. There are 15 residues in the CDR3. The J segment lost 6 bases and the V segment lost 5 bases, leaving 7 bases of the junction unmatched. CDR3 sequence (DNA): TGTGCCAGCTCAATTGGGACAGGGAAGGCCGGGGAGCTGTTTTTT. Its protein product is CASSIGTGKAGELFF.

The CDR3 nucleotides are TGTGCCAGCAGTCTTCTAGCGGGAGAGGGCGGGCTGTTTTTT. Amino acids: CASSLLAGEGGLFF. The V call is TRBV6-1, the J call TRBJ2-2; TRBD2 agrees at 10 bases. Germline assignment: CDR1 MNHNS and CDR2 SASEGT. V lost 5 bases to trimming and J lost 13 bases; unmatched junction nucleotides: 10. The CDR3 is 14 amino acids.

The CDR3 protein is CASSGGQPQHF. In DNA, the CDR3 is TGTGCCAGCAGTGGTGGTCAGCCCCAGCATTTT. This chain connects TRBV6-1 to TRBJ1-5; D call uncertain. CDR1 and CDR2 from the germline V gene are MNHNS and SASEGT. This CDR3 contains 11 residues. Between the trimmed V and J ends, which lost 4 bases and 6 bases, there was a span of 4 bases.

The chain combines TRBV4-1 with TRBJ2-7, with D possibly TRBD2 on 6 matching bases. The V gene lost 1 base and the J gene lost 3 bases, with 13 bases spanning the gap. This CDR3 contains 15 residues. Germline-derived CDR1 and CDR2 are MGHRA and YSYEKL. The CDR3 region has the DNA TGCGCCAGCAGCCAAGGGTGGGGACTCCTCTACGAGCAGTACTTC. This codes for CASSQGWGLLYEQYF.

This chain links TRBV28 with TRBJ2-2; D not resolved. This CDR3 comprises 12 residues. Germline V lookup: CDR1 MDHEN, CDR2 SYDVKM. Trimming pared 6 bases from V and 3 bases from J, leaving 5 bases between. CDR3 loop: CASSKDTGELFF. The CDR3 DNA sequence: TGTGCCAGCAGCAAGGACACCGGGGAGCTGTTTTTT.

V is TRBV11-3 and J is TRBJ2-3; TRBD2 might be the D (6 bases). Germline V gives CDR1 SGHNT, CDR2 YENEEA. Trimming shortened V by 3 bases and J by 3 bases, and 16 bases separated the two germline ends. The CDR3 covers 16 residues. The CDR3 sequence is CASSFRFGSGTDTQYF. The CDR3 bases are TGTGCCAGCAGCTTTCGTTTCGGTAGCGGTACAGATACGCAGTATTTT.

This chain connects TRBV5-1 to TRBJ2-3; D is possibly TRBD1 (6 bases). This CDR3 region has 15 residues. Germline lookup yields CDR1 SGHRS and CDR2 YFSETQ. V was clipped by 4 bases and J by 2 bases, with 14 bases between them. The CDR3 loop is CASSQTGHITDTQYF. The CDR3 DNA is TGCGCCAGCAGCCAAACGGGACACATCACAGATACGCAGTATTTT.

The J gene is TRBJ2-7, the V gene TRBV19, with D uncertain. There are 15 residues in the CDR3. Germline V gene data show CDR1 as LNHDA and CDR2 as SQIVND (reference sequence). Trimming shortened V by 3 bases and J by 2 bases, and 14 bases separated the two germline ends. CDR3 in amino acids: CASSIVGLGPYEQYF. The CDR3 DNA is TGTGCCAGTAGTATTGTGGGGTTAGGGCCCTACGAGCAGTACTTC.

This chain uses TRBV19 with TRBJ2-3, with 14 bases identical to TRBD2. The CDR3 runs to 18 residues. J was trimmed by 2 bases and V by 6 bases; bases with no gene match: 10. CDR1 is LNHDA and CDR2 is SQIVND in the germline V gene (reference sequence). CDR3 protein: CASRGGTSGRGPTDTQYF. CDR3 nucleotides: TGTGCCAGTAGGGGTGGGACTAGCGGGAGAGGGCCCACAGATACGCAGTATTTT.

This chain connects TRBV6-1 to TRBJ2-3; D possibly corresponds to TRBD2 (5 bases). The CDR3 length is 13 residues. The germline gives CDR1 MNHNS, CDR2 SASEGT. V was cut by 3 bases and J by 6 bases, with 10 bases left in between. The CDR3 sequence is CASSDRRTDTQYF. CDR3 bases: TGTGCCAGCAGTGATCGGAGGACGGATACGCAGTATTTT.

This clone was observed once. J is TRBJ2-7 and V is TRBV28; 8 bases line up with TRBD2. Germline V CDR1 and CDR2: MDHEN, SYDVKM. The CDR3 sequence is 14 residues long. Trimming took 6 bases from V and 2 from J; bases not matched to a gene: 6. The CDR3 protein is CASSLAGLPYEQYF. The CDR3 nucleotides read TGTGCCAGCAGCCTAGCGGGTCTACCCTACGAGCAGTACTTC.

V gene TRBV11-2 combines with J gene TRBJ2-7; D may be TRBD1 (6 bases). Germline assignment: CDR1 SGHAT and CDR2 FQNNGV. CDR3 length equals 14 residues. V lost 5 bases to trimming and J lost 6 bases, with 17 bases between them. This chain's CDR3 is CASSVILQGSEQYF. The CDR3 bases are TGTGCCAGCAGCGTCATTCTACAGGGCAGCGAGCAGTACTTC.

The chain uses TRBV7-9 and TRBJ1-5; unclear D gene. Germline assignment: CDR1 SEHNR and CDR2 FQNEAQ (reference sequence). The V gene lost 1 base and the J gene lost 8 bases, with 6 bases spanning the gap. CDR3 size: 12 residues. CDR3 amino acids: CASSLDIKPQHF. As DNA, the CDR3 is TGTGCCAGCAGCTTAGATATCAAGCCCCAGCATTTT.

The V call is TRBV6-5, the J call TRBJ2-3, with D unclear. Germline V CDR1 and CDR2: MNHEY, SVGAGI. The V end lost 8 bases, the J end lost 1 base, and 10 bases lay between the germline ends. The CDR3 has 13 amino acids. The CDR3 sequence: CASFGPGTDTQYF. The CDR3 DNA reads TGTGCCAGCTTCGGTCCAGGCACAGATACGCAGTATTTT.

This sequence joins TRBV6-5 and TRBJ2-7; D not resolved. Between the trimmed V and J ends, which lost 7 bases and 3 bases, there was a span of 13 bases. Germline V gene sequence: CDR1 MNHEY, CDR2 SVGAGI. The CDR3 length is 13 residues. DNA of the CDR3: TGTGCCAGCACCGCGACACGGAACTACGAGCAGTACTTC. Translated: CASTATRNYEQYF.

Concerning this clone: This same CDR3 is encoded by further DNA sequences in the sample. The chain joins TRBV11-3 to TRBJ2-5, with no clear D. The CDR3 sequence is 13 residues long. The V end lost 5 bases, the J end lost 2 bases, and 9 bases lay between the germline ends. Germline loops: CDR1 SGHNT, CDR2 YENEEA. DNA of the CDR3: TGTGCCAGCAGCCGAGACGGACAAGAGACCCAGTACTTC. This translates into CASSRDGQETQYF.